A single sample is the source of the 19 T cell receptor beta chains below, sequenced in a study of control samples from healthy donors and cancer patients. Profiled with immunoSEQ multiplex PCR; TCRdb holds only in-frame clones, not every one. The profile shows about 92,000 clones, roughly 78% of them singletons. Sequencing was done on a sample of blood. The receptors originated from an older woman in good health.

The CDR3 DNA is TGTGCCACCCCGGACCAGGGGGGAAATACCGGGGAGCTGTTTTTT. Its protein product is CATPDQGGNTGELFF. The rearrangement joins TRBV24-1 to TRBJ2-2; D is possibly TRBD1 (7 bases). CDR1 is KGHDR and CDR2 is SFDVKD in the germline V gene. The CDR3 is 15 residues long. Trimming left V 9 bases short and J 5 bases short, with 18 bases between.

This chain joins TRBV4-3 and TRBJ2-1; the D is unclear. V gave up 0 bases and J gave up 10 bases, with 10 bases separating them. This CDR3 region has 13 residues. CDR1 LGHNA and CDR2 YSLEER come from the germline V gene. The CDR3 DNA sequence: TGCGCCAGCAGCCAAGAGAGGCGCTTCGAGCAGTTCTTC. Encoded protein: CASSQERRFEQFF.

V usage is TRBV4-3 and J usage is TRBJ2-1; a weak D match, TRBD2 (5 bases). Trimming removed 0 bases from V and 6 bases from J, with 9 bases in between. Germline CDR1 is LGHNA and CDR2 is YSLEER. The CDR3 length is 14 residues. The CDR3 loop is CASSQEMGANEQFF. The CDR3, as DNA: TGCGCCAGCAGCCAAGAGATGGGAGCCAATGAGCAGTTCTTC.

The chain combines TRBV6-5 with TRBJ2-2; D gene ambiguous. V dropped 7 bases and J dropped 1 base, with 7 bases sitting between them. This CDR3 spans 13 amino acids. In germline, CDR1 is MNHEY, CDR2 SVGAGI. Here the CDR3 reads CASTRVNTGELFF. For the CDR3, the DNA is TGTGCCAGCACTCGGGTGAACACCGGGGAGCTGTTTTTT.

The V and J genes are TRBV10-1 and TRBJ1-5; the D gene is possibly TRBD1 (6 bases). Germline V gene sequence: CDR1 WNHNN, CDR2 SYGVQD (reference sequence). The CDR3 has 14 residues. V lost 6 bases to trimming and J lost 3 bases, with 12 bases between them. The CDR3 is CASSPGQTNQPQHF. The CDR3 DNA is TGCGCCAGCAGCCCTGGACAGACCAATCAGCCCCAGCATTTT.

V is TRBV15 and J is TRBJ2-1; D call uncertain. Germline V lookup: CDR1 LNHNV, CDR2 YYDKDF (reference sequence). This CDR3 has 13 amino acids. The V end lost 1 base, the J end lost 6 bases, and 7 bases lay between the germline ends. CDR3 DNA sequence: TGTGCCACCAGCAGAGGGGTGTTCAATGAGCAGTTCTTC. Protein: CATSRGVFNEQFF.

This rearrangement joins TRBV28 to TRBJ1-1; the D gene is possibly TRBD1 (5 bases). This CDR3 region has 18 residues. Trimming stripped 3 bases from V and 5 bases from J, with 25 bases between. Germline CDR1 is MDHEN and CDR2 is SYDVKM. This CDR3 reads CASSLLGEWGSRRTEAFF. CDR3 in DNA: TGTGCCAGCAGTTTGTTAGGCGAATGGGGGTCGAGGAGGACTGAAGCTTTCTTT.

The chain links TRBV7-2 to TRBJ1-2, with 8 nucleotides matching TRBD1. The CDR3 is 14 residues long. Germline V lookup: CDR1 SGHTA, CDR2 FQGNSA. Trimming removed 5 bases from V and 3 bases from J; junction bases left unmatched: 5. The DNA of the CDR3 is TGTGCCAGCAGCCGCAAGACAGGGGACTATGGCTACACCTTC. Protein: CASSRKTGDYGYTF.

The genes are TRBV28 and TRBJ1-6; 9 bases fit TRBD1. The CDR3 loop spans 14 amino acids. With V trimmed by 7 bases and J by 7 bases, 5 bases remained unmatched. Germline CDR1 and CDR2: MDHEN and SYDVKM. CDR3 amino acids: CASTRTGANSPLHF. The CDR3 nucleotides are TGTGCCAGCACACGGACAGGGGCCAATTCACCCCTCCACTTT.

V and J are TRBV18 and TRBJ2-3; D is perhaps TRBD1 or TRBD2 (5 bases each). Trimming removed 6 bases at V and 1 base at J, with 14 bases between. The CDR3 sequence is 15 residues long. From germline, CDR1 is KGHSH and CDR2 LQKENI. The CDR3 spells CASSAGLGGTDTQYF. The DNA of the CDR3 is TGTGCCAGCTCCGCAGGACTGGGGGGCACAGATACGCAGTATTTT.

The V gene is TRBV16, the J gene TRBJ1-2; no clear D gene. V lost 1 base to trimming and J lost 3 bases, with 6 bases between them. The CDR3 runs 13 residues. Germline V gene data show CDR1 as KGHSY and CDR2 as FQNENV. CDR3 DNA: TGTGCCAGCAGCCAATTGGAGGACTATGGCTACACCTTC. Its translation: CASSQLEDYGYTF.

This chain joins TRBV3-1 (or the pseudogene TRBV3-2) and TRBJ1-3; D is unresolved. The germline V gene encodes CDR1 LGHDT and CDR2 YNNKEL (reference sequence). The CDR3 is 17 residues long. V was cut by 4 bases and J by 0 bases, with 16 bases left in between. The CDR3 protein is CASSPEYKRSSGNTIYF. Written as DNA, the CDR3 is TGTGCCAGCAGCCCGGAATACAAAAGAAGCTCTGGAAACACCATATATTTT.

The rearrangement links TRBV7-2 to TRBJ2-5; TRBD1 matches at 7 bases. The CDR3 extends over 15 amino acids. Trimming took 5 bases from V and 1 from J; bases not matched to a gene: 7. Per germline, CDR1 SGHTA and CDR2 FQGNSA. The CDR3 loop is CASSQQTGTQETQYF. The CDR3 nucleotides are TGTGCCAGCAGCCAACAGACAGGGACCCAAGAGACCCAGTACTTC.

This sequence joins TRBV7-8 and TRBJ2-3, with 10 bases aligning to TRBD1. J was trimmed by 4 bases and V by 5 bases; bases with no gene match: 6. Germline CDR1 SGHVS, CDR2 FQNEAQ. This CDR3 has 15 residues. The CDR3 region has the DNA TGTGCCAGCAGCGATGACAGGGGGCTGGCAGATACGCAGTATTTT. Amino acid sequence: CASSDDRGLADTQYF. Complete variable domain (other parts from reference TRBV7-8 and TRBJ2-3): GAGVSQSPRYKVAKRGQDVALRCDPISGHVSLFWYQQALGQGPEFLTYFQNEAQLDKSGLPSDRFFAERPEGSVSTLKIQRTQQEDSAVYLCASSDDRGLADTQYFGPGTRLTVL.

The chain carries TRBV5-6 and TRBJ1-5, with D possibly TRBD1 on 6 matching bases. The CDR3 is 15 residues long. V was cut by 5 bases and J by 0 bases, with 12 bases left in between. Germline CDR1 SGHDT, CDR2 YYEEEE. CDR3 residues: CASSRGQYSNQPQHF. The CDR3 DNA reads TGTGCCAGCAGTCGCGGACAGTATAGCAATCAGCCCCAGCATTTT.

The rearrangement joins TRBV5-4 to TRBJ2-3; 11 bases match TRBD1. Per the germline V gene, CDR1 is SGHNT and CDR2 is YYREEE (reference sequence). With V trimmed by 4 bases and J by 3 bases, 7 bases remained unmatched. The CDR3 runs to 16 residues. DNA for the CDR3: TGTGCCAGCAGCGCACTGGGACAGGGGGTGACAGATACGCAGTATTTT. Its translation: CASSALGQGVTDTQYF.

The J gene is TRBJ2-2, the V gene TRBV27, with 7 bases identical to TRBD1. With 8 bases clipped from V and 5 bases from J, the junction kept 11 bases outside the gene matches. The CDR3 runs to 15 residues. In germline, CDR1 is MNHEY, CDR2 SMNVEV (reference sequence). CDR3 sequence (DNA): TGTGCCAGCGGGGGCCAGGGGGTGGCTACCGGGGAGCTGTTTTTT. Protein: CASGGQGVATGELFF.

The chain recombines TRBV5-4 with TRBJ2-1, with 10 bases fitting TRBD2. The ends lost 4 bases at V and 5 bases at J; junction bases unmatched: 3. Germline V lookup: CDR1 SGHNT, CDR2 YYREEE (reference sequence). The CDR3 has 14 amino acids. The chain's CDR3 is CASSPTSGDNEQFF. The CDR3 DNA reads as TGTGCCAGCAGCCCCACTAGCGGGGACAATGAGCAGTTCTTC.

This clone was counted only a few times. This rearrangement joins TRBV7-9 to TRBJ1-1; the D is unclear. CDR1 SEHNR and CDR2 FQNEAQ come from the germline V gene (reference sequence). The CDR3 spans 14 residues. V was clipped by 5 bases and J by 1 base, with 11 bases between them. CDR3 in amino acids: CASSPARENTEAFF. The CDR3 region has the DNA TGTGCCAGCAGCCCTGCGCGGGAGAACACTGAAGCTTTCTTT.